The clone carrying this T cell receptor beta chain showed up just once. The sample originates from a study of blood T cell repertoires in COVID-19. Overall study context: The United States, Italy and Spain supplied acute and convalescent COVID-19 samples.

Repertoires were generated with immunoSEQ multiplex PCR, while TCRdb's copy carries only in-frame clones and drops some. The sample has a few hundred thousand clones; 80% to 90% are singletons. Self-reported history from a screening survey and questionnaire set each donor's cohort. Recovered status applied to Cohort 3 donors who had two consecutive negative PCRs. It also applied to those with clearance or with symptom resolution. Germline V gene lookup returns CDR1 SEHNR and CDR2 FQNEAQ (reference sequence). This CDR3 has 16 amino acids. J lost 2 bases, V lost 1 base, and 5 bases had no gene match. Source material: PBMCs or T cells enriched from blood (not recorded which). The receptor's source is a man between 18 and 35 years old who had recovered from COVID-19. The chain employs TRBV7-9 and TRBJ1-5; 7 bases are a match to TRBD1. The CDR3 DNA is TGTGCCAGCAGCTTAGGGACCCAGGGGGGCAATCAGCCCCAGCATTTT. Translation: CASSLGTQGGNQPQHF. Combining the CDR3 with reference TRBV7-9 and TRBJ1-5 gives the whole variable domain DTGVSQNPRHKITKRGQNVTFRCDPISEHNRLYWYRQTLGQGPEFLTYFQNEAQLEKSRLLSDRFSAERPKGSFSTLEIQRTEQGDSAMYLCASSLGTQGGNQPQHFGDGTRLSIL.